These 12 T cell receptor beta chains came from one sample sequenced in a study of blood T cell repertoires in COVID-19. TCRdb's table, derived via immunoSEQ multiplex PCR, lists solely in-frame clones and lacks some. The sample includes hundreds of thousands of clones, 85% to 90% of them seen just once. The material sequenced was peripheral blood. The receptors derive from a man aged 18 to 35 with COVID-19, enrolled during active disease.

J is TRBJ2-5 and V is TRBV14; D not resolved. The CDR3 is 15 amino acids. Germline CDR1 is SGHDN and CDR2 is FVKESK. V was clipped by 2 bases and J by 3 bases, with 13 bases between them. CDR3 sequence: CASSQTTRVKETQYF. The DNA for the CDR3 is TGTGCCAGCAGCCAAACGACCCGGGTAAAAGAGACCCAGTACTTC.

The chain carries TRBV10-3 and TRBJ1-1, with D possibly TRBD1 on 5 matching bases. CDR1 and CDR2 from the germline V gene are ENHRY and SYGVKD. V gave up 3 bases and J gave up 1 base, with 12 bases separating them. This CDR3 has 15 residues. The DNA for the CDR3 is TGTGCCATCAGTGAAATTCAGGGCAGGAACACTGAAGCTTTCTTT. Translated, it gives CAISEIQGRNTEAFF.

The chain couples TRBV19 to TRBJ1-5; TRBD1 aligns across 10 bases. The J segment lost 7 bases and the V segment lost 8 bases, leaving 8 bases of the junction unmatched. Germline V gene lookup returns CDR1 LNHDA and CDR2 SQIVND (reference sequence). The CDR3 length is 14 residues. CDR3 DNA: TGTGCCAGTTGCGGGACAGGGGATGGACAGCCCCAGCATTTT. Translating gives CASCGTGDGQPQHF.

The V and J genes are TRBV10-3 and TRBJ2-7; TRBD2 matches 10 bases. Germline V gene sequence: CDR1 ENHRY, CDR2 SYGVKD. The CDR3 runs 16 residues. Germline trimming cut 3 bases from V and 5 bases from J; bases unmatched to any gene: 10. CDR3 DNA sequence: TGTGCCATCAGTGACCCGGGACTAGCGCCCGCCAACGAGCAGTACTTC. Its protein is CAISDPGLAPANEQYF.

This clone has only one observation. The chain is built from TRBV10-3 and TRBJ1-6, with a possible D match to TRBD1 (5 bases). CDR1 ENHRY and CDR2 SYGVKD come from the germline V gene. The CDR3 covers 16 residues. V lost 0 bases and J lost 3, with 9 bases in between. The CDR3 sequence is CAISESVDSYNSPLHF. The CDR3 DNA follows: TGTGCCATCAGTGAGTCGGTCGACAGCTATAATTCACCCCTCCACTTT.

CDR3 sequence reads: CASRRATNEKLFF. The CDR3 nucleotides are TGTGCCAGCAGACGCGCAACTAATGAAAAACTGTTTTTT. The rearrangement links TRBV2 to TRBJ1-4, with unresolved D. The CDR3 length is 13 residues. The germline gives CDR1 SNHLY, CDR2 FYNNEI. V dropped 6 bases and J dropped 0 bases, with 5 bases sitting between them.

V gene TRBV5-1 combines with J gene TRBJ2-2, with TRBD1 identical over 7 bases. The CDR3 spans 16 residues. The germline CDR1 and CDR2 sequences are SGHRS and YFSETQ. The V gene end was trimmed by 2 bases and the J gene end by 6 bases; junction bases not matched to a gene: 10. The CDR3 sequence: CASSFGQVGSAGELFF. DNA for the CDR3: TGCGCCAGCAGCTTCGGACAGGTCGGGTCCGCCGGGGAGCTGTTTTTT.

DNA of the CDR3: TGTGCCAGCAGGAGGGAGTCATCTGGAAACACCATATATTTT. Translation gives CASRRESSGNTIYF. This chain joins TRBV5-5 and TRBJ1-3, with D unclear. The CDR3 consists of 14 residues. Germline V gives CDR1 SGHKS, CDR2 YYEKEE (reference sequence). Trimming removed 5 bases at V and 1 base at J, with 10 bases between.

The chain carries TRBV11-2 and TRBJ2-1; 11 bases are a match to TRBD2. Per the germline V gene, CDR1 is SGHAT and CDR2 is FQNNGV. This CDR3 contains 16 residues. The trim removed 5 bases at V and 6 bases at J, leaving 9 bases unmatched. Here the CDR3 DNA reads TGTGCCAGCAGCCTCGTAGCGGGGGGGAGGGTCAATGAGCAGTTCTTC. Its protein product is CASSLVAGGRVNEQFF. Full variable domain (remainder filled in from reference TRBV11-2 and TRBJ2-1): EAGVAQSPRYKIIEKRQSVAFWCNPISGHATLYWYQQILGQGPKLLIQFQNNGVVDDSQLPKDRFSAERLKGVDSTLKIQPAKLEDSAVYLCASSLVAGGRVNEQFFGPGTRLTVL.

V is TRBV27 and J is TRBJ2-2; tentative D call: TRBD2 (5 bases). The CDR3 runs to 14 residues. In germline, CDR1 is MNHEY, CDR2 SMNVEV (reference sequence). V gave up 3 bases and J gave up 3 bases, with 8 bases separating them. The CDR3 region is CASSFERYTGELFF. CDR3 nucleotide sequence: TGTGCCAGCAGTTTTGAGCGGTACACCGGGGAGCTGTTTTTT.

The chain is built from TRBV2 and TRBJ2-7, with 7 bases that match TRBD1. Trimming took 3 bases from V and 6 from J; bases not matched to a gene: 2. This CDR3 has 12 amino acids. Germline CDR1 SNHLY, CDR2 FYNNEI. CDR3 sequence (DNA): TGTGCCAGCAGTGAGGGGACAGTCGAGCAGTACTTC. It codes for CASSEGTVEQYF.

In its sample, this clone was seen once. CDR3 sequence reads: CASSEMGGADSYNEQFF. For the CDR3, the DNA is TGTGCCAGCAGCGAAATGGGTGGGGCCGACTCCTACAATGAGCAGTTCTTC. The chain combines TRBV21-1 with TRBJ2-1; no DNA check was done on the table's D call, TRBD1. TRBV21-1 is a recognized pseudogene. The CDR3 length is 17 residues.